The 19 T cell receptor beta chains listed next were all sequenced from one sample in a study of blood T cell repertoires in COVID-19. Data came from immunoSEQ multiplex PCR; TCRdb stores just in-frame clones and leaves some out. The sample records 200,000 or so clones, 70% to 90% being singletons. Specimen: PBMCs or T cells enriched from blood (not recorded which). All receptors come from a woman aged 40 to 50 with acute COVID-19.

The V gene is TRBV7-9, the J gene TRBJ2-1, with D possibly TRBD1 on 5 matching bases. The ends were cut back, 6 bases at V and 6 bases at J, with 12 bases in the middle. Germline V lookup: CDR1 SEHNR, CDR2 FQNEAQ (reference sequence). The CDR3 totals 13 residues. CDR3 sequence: CASRLGAVNEQFF. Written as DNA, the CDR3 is TGTGCCAGCAGGCTTGGGGCGGTCAATGAGCAGTTCTTC.

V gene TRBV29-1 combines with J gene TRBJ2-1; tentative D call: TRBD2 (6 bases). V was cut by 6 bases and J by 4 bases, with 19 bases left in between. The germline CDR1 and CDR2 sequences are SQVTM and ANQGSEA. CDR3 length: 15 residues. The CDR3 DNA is TGCAGCGTGGAGGGAATCTCGGACGTATACAATGAGCAGTTCTTC. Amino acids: CSVEGISDVYNEQFF.

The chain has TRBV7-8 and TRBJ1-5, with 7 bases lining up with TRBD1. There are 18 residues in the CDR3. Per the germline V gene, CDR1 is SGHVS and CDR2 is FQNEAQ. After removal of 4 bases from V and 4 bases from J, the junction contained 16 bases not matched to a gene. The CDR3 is CASSWVAGSDRANQPQHF. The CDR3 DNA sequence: TGTGCCAGCAGCTGGGTGGCGGGATCAGACAGGGCGAATCAGCCCCAGCATTTT.

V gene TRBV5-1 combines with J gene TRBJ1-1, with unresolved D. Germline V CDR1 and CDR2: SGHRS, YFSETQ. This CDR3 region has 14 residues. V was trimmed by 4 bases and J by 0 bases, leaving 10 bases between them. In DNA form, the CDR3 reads TGCGCCAGCAGCCGTGAGGGATTGAACACTGAAGCTTTCTTT. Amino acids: CASSREGLNTEAFF.

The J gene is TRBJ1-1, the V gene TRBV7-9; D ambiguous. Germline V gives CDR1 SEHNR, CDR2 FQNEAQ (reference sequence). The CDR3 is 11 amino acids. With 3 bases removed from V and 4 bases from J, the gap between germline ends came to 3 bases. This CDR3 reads CASSFGTEAFF. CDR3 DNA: TGTGCCAGCAGCTTCGGCACTGAAGCTTTCTTT.

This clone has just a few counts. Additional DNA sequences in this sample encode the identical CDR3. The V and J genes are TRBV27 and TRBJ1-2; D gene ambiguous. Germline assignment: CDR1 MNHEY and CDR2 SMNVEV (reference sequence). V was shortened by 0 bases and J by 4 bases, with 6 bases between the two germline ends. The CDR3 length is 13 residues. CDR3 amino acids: CASSLSYSYGYTF. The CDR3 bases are TGTGCCAGCAGTTTATCTTACAGCTATGGCTACACCTTC.

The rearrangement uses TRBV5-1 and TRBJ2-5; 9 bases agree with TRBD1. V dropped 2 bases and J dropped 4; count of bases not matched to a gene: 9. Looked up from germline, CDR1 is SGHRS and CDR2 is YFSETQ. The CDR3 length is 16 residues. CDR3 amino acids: CASSFPRGTGSETQYF. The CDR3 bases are TGCGCCAGCAGCTTCCCGCGGGGGACAGGGTCAGAGACCCAGTACTTC. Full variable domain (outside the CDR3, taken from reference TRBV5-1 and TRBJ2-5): KAGVTQTPRYLIKTRGQQVTLSCSPISGHRSVSWYQQTPGQGLQFLFEYFSETQRNKGNFPGRFSGRQFSNSRSEMNVSTLELGDSALYLCASSFPRGTGSETQYFGPGTRLLVL.

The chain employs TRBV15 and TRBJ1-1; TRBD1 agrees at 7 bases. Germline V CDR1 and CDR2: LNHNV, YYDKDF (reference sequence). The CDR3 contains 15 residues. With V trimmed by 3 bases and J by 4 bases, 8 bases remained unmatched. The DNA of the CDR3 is TGTGCCACCAGCAGGAAAGACAGGGTGGCCACTGAAGCTTTCTTT. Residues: CATSRKDRVATEAFF.

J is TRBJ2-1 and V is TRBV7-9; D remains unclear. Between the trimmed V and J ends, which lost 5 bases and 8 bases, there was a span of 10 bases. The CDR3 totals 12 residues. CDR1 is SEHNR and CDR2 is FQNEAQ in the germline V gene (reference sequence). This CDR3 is CASSIYLDEQFF. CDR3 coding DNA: TGTGCCAGCAGCATCTACCTCGATGAGCAGTTCTTC. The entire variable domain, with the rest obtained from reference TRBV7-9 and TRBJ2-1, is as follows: DTGVSQNPRHKITKRGQNVTFRCDPISEHNRLYWYRQTLGQGPEFLTYFQNEAQLEKSRLLSDRFSAERPKGSFSTLEIQRTEQGDSAMYLCASSIYLDEQFFGPGTRLTVL.

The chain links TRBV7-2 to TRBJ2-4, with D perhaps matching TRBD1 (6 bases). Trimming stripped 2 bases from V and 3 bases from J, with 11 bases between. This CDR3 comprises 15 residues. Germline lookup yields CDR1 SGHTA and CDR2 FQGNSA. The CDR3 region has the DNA TGTGCCAGCAGCTTACCACAGGGTGGCAAAAACATTCAGTACTTC. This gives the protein CASSLPQGGKNIQYF.

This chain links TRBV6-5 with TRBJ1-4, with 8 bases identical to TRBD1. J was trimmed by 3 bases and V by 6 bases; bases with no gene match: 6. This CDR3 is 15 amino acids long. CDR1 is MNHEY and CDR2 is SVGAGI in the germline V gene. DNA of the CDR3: TGTGCCAGCAGCAGAGGACAGGGTGCTAATGAAAAACTGTTTTTT. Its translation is CASSRGQGANEKLFF.

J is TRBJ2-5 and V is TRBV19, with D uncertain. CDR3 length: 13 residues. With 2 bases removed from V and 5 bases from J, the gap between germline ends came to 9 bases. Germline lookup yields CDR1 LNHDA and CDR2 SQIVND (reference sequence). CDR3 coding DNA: TGTGCCAGTAGTATAAGCCAAATTGAGACCCAGTACTTC. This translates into CASSISQIETQYF.

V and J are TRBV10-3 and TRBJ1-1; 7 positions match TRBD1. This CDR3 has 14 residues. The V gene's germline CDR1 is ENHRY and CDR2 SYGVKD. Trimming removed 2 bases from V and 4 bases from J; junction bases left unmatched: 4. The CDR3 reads CAISEKGARTEAFF. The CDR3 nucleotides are TGTGCCATCAGTGAGAAGGGGGCGCGCACTGAAGCTTTCTTT.

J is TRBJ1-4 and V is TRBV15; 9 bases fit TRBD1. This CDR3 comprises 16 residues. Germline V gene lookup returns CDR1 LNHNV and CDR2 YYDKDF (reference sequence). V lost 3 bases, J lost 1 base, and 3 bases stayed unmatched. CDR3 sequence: CATSRGQGGTNEKLFF. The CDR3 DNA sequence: TGTGCCACCAGCAGGGGACAGGGAGGAACTAATGAAAAACTGTTTTTT.

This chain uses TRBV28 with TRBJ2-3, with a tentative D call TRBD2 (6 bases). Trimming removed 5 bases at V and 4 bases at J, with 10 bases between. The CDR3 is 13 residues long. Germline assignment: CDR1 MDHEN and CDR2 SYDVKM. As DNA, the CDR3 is TGTGCCAGCAGTGGAGGGCCCCCAGATACGCAGTATTTT. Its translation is CASSGGPPDTQYF.

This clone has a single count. Written as DNA, the CDR3 is TGCGCCAGCAGCCAAGATGCCCCATATGGCGGGGGGGCCTCCTACGAGCAGTACTTC. Translated: CASSQDAPYGGGASYEQYF. The V call is TRBV4-3, the J call TRBJ2-7; 9 bases map to TRBD2. With 0 bases clipped from V and 0 bases from J, the junction kept 12 bases outside the gene matches. Germline-derived CDR1 and CDR2 are LGHNA and YSLEER. The CDR3 covers 19 residues.

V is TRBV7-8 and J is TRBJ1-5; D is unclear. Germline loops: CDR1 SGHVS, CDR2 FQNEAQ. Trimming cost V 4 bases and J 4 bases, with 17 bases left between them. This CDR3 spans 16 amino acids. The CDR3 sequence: CASSSKRWQKNQPQHF. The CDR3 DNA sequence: TGTGCCAGCAGCTCCAAACGATGGCAGAAAAATCAGCCCCAGCATTTT.

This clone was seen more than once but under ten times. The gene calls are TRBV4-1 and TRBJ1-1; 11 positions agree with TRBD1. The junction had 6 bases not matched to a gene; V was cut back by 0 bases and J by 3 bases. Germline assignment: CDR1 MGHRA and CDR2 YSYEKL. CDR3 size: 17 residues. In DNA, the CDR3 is TGCGCCAGCAGCCAAGACGGGACAGGGGGTTTCTACACTGAAGCTTTCTTT. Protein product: CASSQDGTGGFYTEAFF.

As DNA, the CDR3 is TGTGCCAGCTCACCGACTAGCGGGGACCTCCGGCGCACAGATACGCAGTATTTT. Protein sequence: CASSPTSGDLRRTDTQYF. The chain links TRBV18 to TRBJ2-3; 11 positions match TRBD2. The V gene end was trimmed by 3 bases and the J gene end by 1 base; junction bases not matched to a gene: 9. This CDR3 is 18 amino acids long. Looked up from germline, CDR1 is KGHSH and CDR2 is LQKENI.